The sequence of this T cell receptor (beta chain) was determined in a study of blood T cell repertoires in COVID-19. The CDR3 has 13 amino acids. With V trimmed by 7 bases and J by 7 bases, 9 bases remained unmatched. The germline V gene has CDR1 MNHEY and CDR2 SVGAGI. This table comes from immunoSEQ multiplex PCR, and its TCRdb copy is limited to in-frame clones, with some not included. There are more than 150,000 clones in the sample; around 80% occur only once, and approximately 12% lies in the top ten. This TCR was recovered from a woman aged 55-70 years who had recovered from COVID-19. V and J are TRBV6-5 and TRBJ2-7; TRBD1 aligns across 8 bases. Sequenced sample: PBMCs or T cells enriched from blood (not recorded which). CDR3 protein: CASKETGAHEQYF. The CDR3 coding sequence is TGTGCCAGCAAAGAGACAGGGGCACATGAGCAGTACTTC.